One sample yielded the 9 T cell receptor beta chains listed below, sequenced in a study of response to subunit inactivated influenza vaccine. TCRdb reanalysed the RT-PCR reads using MiXCR and keeps one entry per CDR3 protein. In the table there are about half a million distinct CDR3 sequences, 7.6% of which are singletons. Sequencing used PBMCs from blood, obtained around 25 months after vaccination. These receptors all come from a man aged 45 to 75 who received an inactivated influenza vaccine.

This clonotype was detected only a few times. The genes are TRBV5-1 and TRBJ2-1; D is perhaps TRBD1 (6 bases). Trimming removed 0 bases from V and 3 bases from J, with 10 bases in between. Per the germline V gene, CDR1 is SGHRS and CDR2 is YFSETQ. The CDR3 loop spans 15 amino acids. In DNA form, the CDR3 reads TGCGCCAGCAGCTTGGCATCAGGGGTCTACAATGAGCAGTTCTTC. The encoded protein is CASSLASGVYNEQFF.

This clonotype was picked up a small number of times. The chain uses TRBV6-5 and TRBJ1-1; tentatively, D is TRBD1 (5 bases). The CDR3 contains 15 residues. CDR1 and CDR2 from the germline V gene are MNHEY and SVGAGI. Trimming took off 3 bases at V and 6 bases at J, with 17 bases between the two ends. The CDR3, as DNA: TGTGCCAGCAGTTATTGGCCTTGGGGGGACGCTGAAGCTTTCTTT. Translated, it gives CASSYWPWGDAEAFF.

The rearrangement uses TRBV11-2 and TRBJ2-3; TRBD2 matches 7 bases. CDR3 length equals 16 residues. The V gene's germline CDR1 is SGHAT and CDR2 FQNNGV. V lost 9 bases, J lost 2 bases, and 14 bases stayed unmatched. CDR3 bases: TGTGCCAGTGGGGGGGGTTGGGGCTCACACACAGATACGCAGTATTTT. It yields the protein CASGGGWGSHTDTQYF.

This sequence joins TRBV20-1 and TRBJ1-2, with D maybe TRBD1 (5 bases). The CDR3 is 11 amino acids. The germline V gene encodes CDR1 DFQATT and CDR2 SNEGSKA (reference sequence). The V gene lost 3 bases and the J gene lost 6 bases, with 8 bases spanning the gap. CDR3 residues: CSARKGNGYTF. The CDR3 DNA reads as TGCAGTGCTAGGAAGGGGAATGGCTACACCTTC.

Only a few counts were recorded for this clonotype. For the CDR3, the DNA is TGTGCCAGCAGCTACCTCCAGGGTGAAGCTTTCTTT. This codes for CASSYLQGEAFF. The chain is built from TRBV5-6 and TRBJ1-1; D may be TRBD1 (5 bases). The V end lost 3 bases, the J end lost 7 bases, and 10 bases lay between the germline ends. This CDR3 is 12 amino acids long. The germline V gene encodes CDR1 SGHDT and CDR2 YYEEEE.

CDR3: CASSKPRGLATNEQFF. CDR3 bases: TGTGCCAGCAGCAAACCCCGGGGACTAGCGACCAATGAGCAGTTCTTC. The chain is built from TRBV7-9 and TRBJ2-1; 10 positions agree with TRBD2. Unmatched junction bases numbered 10, after V lost 5 bases and J lost 6 bases. Looked up from germline, CDR1 is SEHNR and CDR2 is FQNEAQ (reference sequence). This CDR3 spans 16 amino acids.

In its sample, this clonotype was seen many times. This rearrangement joins TRBV25-1 to TRBJ2-2; either TRBD1 or TRBD2 may fit D (5 bases each). There are 16 residues in the CDR3. The V gene's germline CDR1 is MGHDK and CDR2 SYGVNS. The V end was cut by 4 bases, the J end by 2 bases, with 14 bases between. The CDR3 DNA sequence: TGTGCCAGCAGTGGATCCGGGACGGGAAACACCGGGGAGCTGTTTTTT. It yields the protein CASSGSGTGNTGELFF. Filled out from reference TRBV25-1 and TRBJ2-2, the complete variable domain reads EADIYQTPRYLVIGTGKKITLECSQTMGHDKMYWYQQDPGMELHLIHYSYGVNSTEKGDLSSESTVSRIRTEHFPLTLESARPSHTSQYLCASSGSGTGNTGELFFGEGSRLTVL.

This clonotype was counted a few times. The chain is built from TRBV20-1 and TRBJ2-7, with D possibly being TRBD1 (6 bases). The CDR3 totals 14 residues. V was shortened by 3 bases and J by 4 bases, with 16 bases between the two germline ends. CDR1 and CDR2 (germline): DFQATT, SNEGSKA (reference sequence). The CDR3 nucleotides are TGCAGTGCTAGTGTTCTACAAACAGGGTACGAGCAGTACTTC. Amino acid sequence: CSASVLQTGYEQYF.

This clonotype showed up just a few times. The CDR3 DNA reads as TGTGCCAGCAGTTACGGCTTAGGGGAGACCCAGTACTTC. Its translation is CASSYGLGETQYF. This sequence joins TRBV6-5 and TRBJ2-5; D not resolved. The CDR3 totals 13 residues. Germline lookup yields CDR1 MNHEY and CDR2 SVGAGI. V was cut by 2 bases and J by 5 bases, with 9 bases left in between.